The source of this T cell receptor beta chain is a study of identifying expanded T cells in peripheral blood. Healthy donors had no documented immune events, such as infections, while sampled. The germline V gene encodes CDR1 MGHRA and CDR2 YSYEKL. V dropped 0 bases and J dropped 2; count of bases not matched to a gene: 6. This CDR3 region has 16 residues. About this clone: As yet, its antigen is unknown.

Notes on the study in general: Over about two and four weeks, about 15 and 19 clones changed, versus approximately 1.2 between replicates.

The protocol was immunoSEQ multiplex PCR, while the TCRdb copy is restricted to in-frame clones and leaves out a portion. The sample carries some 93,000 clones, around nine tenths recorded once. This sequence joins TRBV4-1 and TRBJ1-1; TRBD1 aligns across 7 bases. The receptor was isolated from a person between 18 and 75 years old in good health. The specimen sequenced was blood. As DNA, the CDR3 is TGCGCCAGCAGCCAAGACGGGACAGCACCTAACACTGAAGCTTTCTTT. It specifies CASSQDGTAPNTEAFF.